The TCR beta chain under discussion was sequenced for a study of T cell responses to AZD1222 COVID-19 vaccine. This clone was seen just once. Germline V CDR1 and CDR2: MNHGY, SAAAGT. V lost 2 bases and J 4 bases, leaving 9 bases between the germline ends. The CDR3 sequence is 14 residues long. The method was immunoSEQ multiplex PCR; TCRdb's version includes in-frame clones alone and lacks a portion of them. The repertoire holds about 80,000 clones, approximately 85% seen once, with 3.4% in the top ten. Sequencing used peripheral blood, obtained 28 days after the second AZD1222 dose. This receptor was identified in an adult who received the AZD1222 COVID-19 vaccine. This chain links TRBV6-8 with TRBJ1-3; no reliable D call. CDR3 amino acids: CASSYAAGGNTIYF. Written as DNA, the CDR3 is TGTGCCAGCAGTTACGCGGCAGGAGGAAACACCATATATTTT.